The 21 T cell receptor beta chains below come from one sample, sequenced in a study of follicular helper T cells after annual influenza vaccination. Noted time point: 2013-2014 season, 7 days after vaccination. Sequenced by immunoSEQ multiplex PCR; TCRdb stores in-frame clones only, minus some. The sample consists of approximately 10,000 clones, 80% to 85% of them appearing once. The input for sequencing was CXCR5- memory CD4+ T cells sorted from blood, taken 7 days after influenza vaccination. The receptors shown here come from an adult who received the influenza vaccine.

The chain combines TRBV7-2 with TRBJ1-3; 11 nucleotides line up with TRBD1. V shed 1 base, J shed 6 bases, and the junction held 5 bases outside the gene matches. Germline loops: CDR1 SGHTA, CDR2 FQGNSA. The CDR3 has 16 residues. CDR3 sequence reads: CASSLVQGQGENTIYF. DNA of the CDR3: TGTGCCAGCAGCTTAGTACAGGGACAGGGGGAAAACACCATATATTTT.

The CDR3 sequence: CASSTQSPETQYF. CDR3 coding DNA: TGTGCCAGCAGTACTCAATCCCCGGAGACCCAGTACTTC. The chain has TRBV25-1 and TRBJ2-5; D is unclear. The CDR3 extends over 13 amino acids. CDR1 is MGHDK, CDR2 SYGVNS, per germline. V lost 5 bases to trimming and J lost 5 bases, with 12 bases between them.

The chain has TRBV4-3 and TRBJ2-7; 11 positions agree with TRBD2. The J segment lost 6 bases and the V segment lost 4 bases, leaving 5 bases of the junction unmatched. Germline V gene data show CDR1 as LGHNA and CDR2 as YSLEER. This CDR3 region has 14 residues. The CDR3 protein is CASSRIAGGAEQYF. DNA for the CDR3: TGCGCCAGCAGCCGGATAGCGGGAGGGGCCGAGCAGTACTTC.

This clone was detected only a few times. V and J are TRBV7-2 and TRBJ1-5; D is unresolved. The CDR3 runs 14 residues. Trimming left V 1 base short and J 7 bases short, with 11 bases between. The V gene's germline CDR1 is SGHTA and CDR2 FQGNSA. The chain's CDR3 is CASSLGTPEQPQHF. CDR3 sequence (DNA): TGTGCCAGCAGCTTAGGCACCCCCGAACAGCCCCAGCATTTT.

The chain combines TRBV18 with TRBJ2-7, with 11 bases that match TRBD2. Trimming took 3 bases from V and 3 from J; bases not matched to a gene: 1. The germline gives CDR1 KGHSH, CDR2 LQKENI. The CDR3 is 14 residues long. CDR3 protein: CASSPLAGGYEQYF. The DNA of the CDR3 is TGTGCCAGCTCACCGCTAGCGGGGGGCTACGAGCAGTACTTC.

The gene calls are TRBV6-1 and TRBJ1-4; the D gene is possibly TRBD1 (5 bases). V shed 3 bases and J shed 3 bases, with 11 bases lying between them. Germline V gene sequence: CDR1 MNHNS, CDR2 SASEGT. The CDR3 extends over 15 amino acids. As DNA, the CDR3 is TGTGCCAGCAGTGACGGGGGATCGGCTAATGAAAAACTGTTTTTT. It encodes CASSDGGSANEKLFF.

The chain has TRBV7-9 and TRBJ1-3, with no clear D. Trimming stripped 5 bases from V and 2 bases from J, with 13 bases between. CDR3 size: 15 residues. CDR1 and CDR2 from the germline V gene are SEHNR and FQNEAQ (reference sequence). The CDR3 here is CASSPPTAAGNTIYF. The CDR3 DNA reads as TGTGCCAGCAGCCCGCCCACGGCCGCTGGAAACACCATATATTTT.

The chain has TRBV5-8 and TRBJ2-1, with TRBD2 matching over 12 bases. After removal of 3 bases from V and 1 base from J, the junction contained 8 bases not matched to a gene. The CDR3 has 18 residues. Germline assignment: CDR1 SGHTS and CDR2 YDEGEE. The CDR3 bases are TGTGCCAGCAGCTACTACCTAGCGGGAGGGCCGTCCTACAATGAGCAGTTCTTC. Protein sequence: CASSYYLAGGPSYNEQFF.

The table lists this clone with a few counts. V and J are TRBV28 and TRBJ2-7; maybe TRBD1 (5 bases). The V gene lost 6 bases and the J gene lost 1 base, with 16 bases spanning the gap. This CDR3 comprises 15 residues. CDR1 MDHEN and CDR2 SYDVKM come from the germline V gene. The CDR3 nucleotides read TGTGCCAGCAGCCCAGGTGAAGGGGCTTCCTACGAGCAGTACTTC. It is translated as CASSPGEGASYEQYF.

The chain is built from TRBV30 and TRBJ2-2, with 10 bases matching TRBD2. The CDR3 has 14 amino acids. Trimming removed 4 bases from V and 6 bases from J; junction bases left unmatched: 5. CDR1 and CDR2 (germline): GTSNPN, SVGIG (reference sequence). The CDR3 reads CAWKSGGGAGELFF. DNA of the CDR3: TGTGCCTGGAAAAGCGGGGGGGGCGCCGGGGAGCTGTTTTTT.

The rearrangement joins TRBV6-6 to TRBJ2-2, with 7 bases that match TRBD1. V gave up 2 bases and J gave up 5 bases; unmatched junction bases: 5. The CDR3 is 15 amino acids. Per germline, CDR1 MNHNY and CDR2 SVGAGI (reference sequence). CDR3 sequence reads: CASSYRGRNTGELFF. The CDR3 DNA is TGTGCCAGCAGTTACAGGGGGCGAAATACCGGGGAGCTGTTTTTT.

Only a few counts were recorded for this clone. V and J are TRBV6-5 and TRBJ1-5; D is possibly TRBD1 (6 bases). V shed 5 bases and J shed 5 bases, with 13 bases lying between them. Germline V gene data show CDR1 as MNHEY and CDR2 as SVGAGI. The CDR3 is 14 amino acids. The DNA of the CDR3 is TGTGCCAGCAGTAGGGACAATTCGGATCAGCCCCAGCATTTT. Amino acid sequence: CASSRDNSDQPQHF.

The J gene is TRBJ2-2, the V gene TRBV7-3, with unresolved D. The V end lost 3 bases, the J end lost 6 bases, and 11 bases lay between the germline ends. Germline CDR1 reads SGHTA; CDR2 reads FQGTGA. CDR3 length equals 14 residues. CDR3 in amino acids: CASSFLVGSGELFF. CDR3 sequence (DNA): TGTGCCAGCAGCTTCCTCGTGGGATCCGGGGAGCTGTTTTTT.

This clone was seen only a few times. The V and J genes are TRBV5-4 and TRBJ2-7, with TRBD2 matching over 12 bases. The CDR3 totals 18 residues. The germline gives CDR1 SGHNT, CDR2 YYREEE (reference sequence). V lost 4 bases and J lost 4; bases outside the gene matches: 15. The CDR3 DNA sequence: TGTGCCAGCAGCCGACCCTACGCTAGCGGGGGGGACTCATACGAGCAGTACTTC. It codes for CASSRPYASGGDSYEQYF. Full variable domain (remainder filled in from reference TRBV5-4 and TRBJ2-7): ETGVTQSPTHLIKTRGQQVTLRCSSQSGHNTVSWYQQALGQGPQFIFQYYREEENGRGNFPPRFSGLQFPNYSSELNVNALELDDSALYLCASSRPYASGGDSYEQYFGPGTRLTVT.

The chain combines TRBV28 with TRBJ1-6; D possibly corresponds to TRBD1 (5 bases). Trimming took off 7 bases at V and 3 bases at J, with 16 bases between the two ends. Germline assignment: CDR1 MDHEN and CDR2 SYDVKM. This CDR3 is 16 amino acids long. Here the CDR3 DNA reads TGTGCCAGCACCACGCGGGGGGTTGTCTATAATTCACCCCTCCACTTT. As protein: CASTTRGVVYNSPLHF.

The V gene is TRBV19, the J gene TRBJ1-2, with D possibly matching TRBD1 (6 bases). Germline loops: CDR1 LNHDA, CDR2 SQIVND (reference sequence). The CDR3 is 15 residues long. Trimming shortened V by 6 bases and J by 8 bases, and 22 bases separated the two germline ends. CDR3 sequence: CASRELDSLGFGYTF. The CDR3 DNA sequence: TGTGCCAGTAGAGAACTGGACAGTTTGGGCTTCGGCTACACCTTC.

The rearrangement uses TRBV6-5 and TRBJ2-7; tentative D call: TRBD1 (5 bases). The germline V gene has CDR1 MNHEY and CDR2 SVGAGI. This CDR3 has 15 amino acids. Trimming took off 2 bases at V and 0 bases at J, with 11 bases between the two ends. CDR3 sequence: CASSYEGVSSYEQYF. The DNA of the CDR3 is TGTGCCAGCAGTTACGAAGGGGTCAGCTCCTACGAGCAGTACTTC.

This clone has a single count. The chain has TRBV19 and TRBJ1-1, with D unresolved. V was pared by 3 bases and J by 12 bases, with 17 bases between. The CDR3 covers 13 residues. Germline CDR1 is LNHDA and CDR2 is SQIVND (reference sequence). This CDR3 reads CASSISGERPTFF. The DNA for the CDR3 is TGTGCCAGTAGTATTAGCGGGGAAAGGCCCACTTTCTTT.

J is TRBJ2-1 and V is TRBV5-5; tentative D call: TRBD2 (6 bases). Trimming took 1 base from V and 6 from J, leaving 11 bases between them. CDR3 size: 14 residues. Looked up from germline, CDR1 is SGHKS and CDR2 is YYEKEE (reference sequence). The CDR3, as DNA: TGTGCCAGCAGCTTGTCATGGACTACCAATGAGCAGTTCTTC. Its translation is CASSLSWTTNEQFF.

This clone came up a few times. The gene calls are TRBV2 and TRBJ1-6; D is possibly TRBD1 (6 bases). The CDR3 extends over 13 amino acids. CDR1 and CDR2 (germline): SNHLY, FYNNEI. V was shortened by 6 bases and J by 5 bases, with 8 bases between the two germline ends. This CDR3 reads CASSGTNNSPLHF. The CDR3 bases are TGTGCCAGCAGCGGGACAAATAATTCACCCCTCCACTTT.

V and J are TRBV5-4 and TRBJ2-5; TRBD1 matches at 8 bases. This CDR3 region has 15 residues. The germline CDR1 and CDR2 sequences are SGHNT and YYREEE (reference sequence). V trimming: 4 bases; J trimming: 5 bases; junction bases outside the gene matches: 10. The CDR3 is CASSLTGGVLETQYF. As DNA, the CDR3 is TGTGCCAGCAGCCTTACAGGGGGAGTCCTGGAGACCCAGTACTTC.